This T cell receptor beta chain is from a study of cytotoxic CD8 clonotypes in ibrutinib-treated CLL. Turning to the study itself: Productive templates per sample averaged almost 260,000; productive rearrangements, approximately 93,000.

CDR1 and CDR2 from the germline V gene are PRHDT and FYEKMQ (reference sequence). This CDR3 spans 14 amino acids. V was pared by 2 bases and J by 5 bases, with 12 bases between. Profiling relied on immunoSEQ multiplex PCR, and the TCRdb table lists in-frame clones only, not all of them. The sample consists of 300,000 to 400,000 clones, 60% to 80% of them appearing once. This sequence originates from a human donor with chronic lymphocytic leukemia. Source: PBMCs, taken after 36 months of ibrutinib treatment. This chain uses TRBV13 with TRBJ1-1, with D uncertain. CDR3 sequence: CASSLSRALTEAFF. The CDR3 nucleotides are TGTGCCAGCAGCTTATCAAGGGCCCTGACTGAAGCTTTCTTT.